This T cell receptor beta chain is from a study of T cell responses to AZD1222 COVID-19 vaccine. Study conclusions and caveats: A mostly white British donor set with more females was recruited, and clonal diversity was possibly underestimated. Reports say nearly half of spike-specific TCRs go after unmutated variant regions. Researchers took repertoire samples only after the peak T cell response had come.

The table came from immunoSEQ multiplex PCR; TCRdb's copy has only in-frame clones and leaves some out. The sample has around 130,000 clones; approximately 85% are singletons. This clone was picked up one time. The antigen is undetermined. The sample consisted of peripheral blood, taken on day 0 of AZD1222 vaccination. The sequence was obtained from an adult in good health.

The CDR3: CASSYSTDGVSEKLFF. The CDR3 DNA is TGTGCCAGCAGTTACTCGACCGACGGGGTCTCCGAAAAACTGTTTTTT. The chain has TRBV6-5 and TRBJ1-4; D is unclear. Trimming took 0 bases from V and 8 from J, leaving 16 bases between them. The CDR3 loop spans 16 amino acids. CDR1 is MNHEY, CDR2 SVGAGI, per germline.